The 6 T cell receptor beta chains listed next were all sequenced from one sample in a study of cytomegalovirus exposure and HLA in healthy donors (dated by TCRdb to between 2016 and 2019). Library prep was done by the immunoSEQ multiplex PCR assay. A mixture of 60 forward primers for TCR Vbeta segments and 13 reverse primers for TCR Jbeta segments was used in the multiplex PCR. Imported from immuneACCESS, the table was reduced by TCRdb to in-frame sequences with V and J called. These copies leave out some clones; in studies compared against another copy, an unresolved V gene accounts for under half, and the cause of the remainder is not known. The sample profile shows approximately 100,000 clones; about 75% of them were found once. The ten largest clones represent less than 5% of the sample. Material for sequencing was PBMCs. Source of these receptors: a middle-aged woman in good health and CMV-seronegative.

The rearrangement joins TRBV7-3 to TRBJ2-7; D is perhaps TRBD1 (6 bases). This CDR3 contains 13 residues. Trimming pared 3 bases from V and 6 bases from J, leaving 12 bases between. CDR1 is SGHTA and CDR2 is FQGTGA in the germline V gene. The CDR3 region is CASSLNARGEQYF. CDR3 coding DNA: TGTGCCAGCAGCTTGAACGCCAGGGGCGAGCAGTACTTC.

This clone was counted only a few times. The J gene is TRBJ1-4, the V gene TRBV2; possible D gene TRBD1, 6 bases. Trimming took off 3 bases at V and 2 bases at J, with 13 bases between the two ends. The germline V gene has CDR1 SNHLY and CDR2 FYNNEI. The CDR3 is 16 residues long. CDR3 DNA: TGTGCCAGCAGTGACAGGGGCCACGGGACTAATGAAAAACTGTTTTTT. Its protein is CASSDRGHGTNEKLFF.

The V gene is TRBV18, the J gene TRBJ2-2; no clear D. Germline V gene data show CDR1 as KGHSH and CDR2 as LQKENI. The ends were cut back, 4 bases at V and 0 bases at J, with 3 bases in the middle. This CDR3 comprises 13 residues. This chain's CDR3 is CASSLTNTGELFF. The CDR3 coding sequence is TGTGCCAGCTCACTCACGAACACCGGGGAGCTGTTTTTT. Variable domain in full (rest from reference TRBV18 and TRBJ2-2): NAGVMQNPRHLVRRRGQEARLRCSPMKGHSHVYWYRQLPEEGLKFMVYLQKENIIDESGMPKERFSAEFPKEGPSILRIQQVVRGDSAAYFCASSLTNTGELFFGEGSRLTVL.

Here the CDR3 DNA reads TGTGCCAGCAGCCAAACGAGCGCGGAGACCCAGTACTTC. Its translation: CASSQTSAETQYF. The chain recombines TRBV4-2 with TRBJ2-5; D ambiguous. V lost 2 bases, J lost 5 bases, and 9 bases lay in between. Per the germline V gene, CDR1 is LGHNA and CDR2 is YNFKEQ. CDR3 size: 13 residues.

Turning to this clone: Germline and junction disagree at one end, which may indicate a read error. The genes are TRBV6-1 and TRBJ1-4; D call uncertain. CDR3 size: 16 residues. Germline loops: CDR1 MNHNS, CDR2 SASEGT. CDR3 bases: TGTGCCAGCAGTGAACGACGGTTTGCAACTAATGAAAAGCTGTTTTTT. It specifies CASSERRFATNEKLFF.

The chain has TRBV5-6 and TRBJ1-2, with 7 positions matching TRBD1. The germline V gene has CDR1 SGHDT and CDR2 YYEEEE. The CDR3 has 18 residues. The V segment lost 0 bases and the J segment 5 bases; nucleotides outside the gene matches: 16. Written as DNA, the CDR3 is TGTGCCAGCAGCTTGGTATCGAGGGGGCTTGAAAGGAGGTATGGCTACACCTTC. This sequence encodes CASSLVSRGLERRYGYTF.